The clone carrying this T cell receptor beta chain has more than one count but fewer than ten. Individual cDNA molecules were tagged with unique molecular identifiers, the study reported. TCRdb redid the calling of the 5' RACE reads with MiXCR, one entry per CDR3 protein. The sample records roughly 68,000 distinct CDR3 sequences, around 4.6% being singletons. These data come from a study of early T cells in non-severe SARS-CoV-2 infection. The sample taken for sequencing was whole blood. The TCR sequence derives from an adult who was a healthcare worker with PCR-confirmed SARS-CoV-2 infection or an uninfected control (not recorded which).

CDR3 in DNA: TGTGCCAGCAGCCAAGACAGGGACACTGAAGCTTTCTTT. Protein sequence: CASSQDRDTEAFF. The rearrangement joins TRBV3-1 to TRBJ1-1; tentatively, D is TRBD1 (5 bases). In germline, CDR1 is LGHDT, CDR2 YNNKEL (reference sequence). The CDR3 spans 13 residues. The V and J ends lost 0 bases and 3 bases respectively, with 5 bases between them.